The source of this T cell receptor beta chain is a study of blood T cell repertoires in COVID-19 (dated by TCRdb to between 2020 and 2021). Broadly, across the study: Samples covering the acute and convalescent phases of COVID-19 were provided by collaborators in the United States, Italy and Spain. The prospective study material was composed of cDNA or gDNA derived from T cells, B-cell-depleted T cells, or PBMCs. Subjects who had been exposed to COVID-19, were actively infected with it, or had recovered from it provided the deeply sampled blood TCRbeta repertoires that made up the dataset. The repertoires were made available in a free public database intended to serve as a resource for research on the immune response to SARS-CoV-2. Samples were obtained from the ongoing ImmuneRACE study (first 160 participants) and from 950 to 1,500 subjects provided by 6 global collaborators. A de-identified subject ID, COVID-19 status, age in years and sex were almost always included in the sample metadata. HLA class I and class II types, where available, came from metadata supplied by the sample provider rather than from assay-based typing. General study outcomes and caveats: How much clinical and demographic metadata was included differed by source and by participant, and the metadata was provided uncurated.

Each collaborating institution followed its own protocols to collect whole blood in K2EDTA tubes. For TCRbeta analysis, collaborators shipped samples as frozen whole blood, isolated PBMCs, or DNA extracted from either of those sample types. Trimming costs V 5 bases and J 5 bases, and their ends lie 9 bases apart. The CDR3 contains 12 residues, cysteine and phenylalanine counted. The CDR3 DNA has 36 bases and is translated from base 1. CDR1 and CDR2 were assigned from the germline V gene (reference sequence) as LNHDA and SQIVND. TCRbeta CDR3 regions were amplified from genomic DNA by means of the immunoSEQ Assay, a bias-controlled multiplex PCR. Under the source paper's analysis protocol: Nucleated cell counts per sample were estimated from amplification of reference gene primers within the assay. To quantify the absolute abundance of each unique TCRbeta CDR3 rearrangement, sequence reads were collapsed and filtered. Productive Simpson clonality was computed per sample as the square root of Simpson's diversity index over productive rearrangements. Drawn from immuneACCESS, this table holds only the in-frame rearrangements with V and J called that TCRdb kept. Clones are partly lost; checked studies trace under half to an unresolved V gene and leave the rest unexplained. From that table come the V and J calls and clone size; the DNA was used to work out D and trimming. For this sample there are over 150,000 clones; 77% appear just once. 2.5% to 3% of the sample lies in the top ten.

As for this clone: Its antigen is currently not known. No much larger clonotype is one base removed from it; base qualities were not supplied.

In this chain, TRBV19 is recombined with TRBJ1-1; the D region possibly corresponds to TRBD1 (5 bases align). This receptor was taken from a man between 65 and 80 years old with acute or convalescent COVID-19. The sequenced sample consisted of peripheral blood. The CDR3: CASSSGGTEAFF. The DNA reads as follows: TGTGCCAGTAGTTCTGGGGGGACTGAAGCTTTCTTT.